This TCR beta chain derives from a study of graft-versus-host responses after intestinal transplantation. Study-level findings and limits: There were GvH clones found in recipient marrow, and some of them appeared first in ileum or blood. Peak levels of circulating GvH clones tracked with early post-transplant HvG declines. Allograft graft-versus-host to host-versus-graft clonal ratios ran high in patients with graft-donor T cell macrochimerism.

Losses at the gene ends were 8 bases for V and 6 bases for J; bases not matched to a gene: 9. The germline CDR1 and CDR2 sequences are SNHLY and FYNNEI. The CDR3 sequence is 15 residues long. This clone appeared a single time. What it binds is not known. Sequenced by immunoSEQ multiplex PCR; TCRdb stores in-frame clones only, minus some. The sample carries roughly 50,000 clones, about 93% recorded once. Material: unstimulated CD4+ T cells sorted from spleen or lymph node cells, obtained before transplant. The origin of this receptor is a human donor who was the organ donor for an intestinal transplant. The chain carries TRBV2 and TRBJ2-1; TRBD2 aligns across 11 bases. This chain's CDR3 is CASPKFSGRANEQFF. CDR3 nucleotide sequence: TGTGCCAGCCCCAAATTTAGCGGGAGGGCCAATGAGCAGTTCTTC.